Below, 11 T cell receptor beta chains from the same sample are listed, as sequenced in a study of CD8 T cells in Susac syndrome. Random hexamers were used to reverse transcribe roughly 0.5 to 1 ug of RNA. MiXCR was run by TCRdb on the immunoSEQ multiplex PCR reads, yielding one entry per CDR3 protein. Altogether approximately 110,000 distinct CDR3 sequences are present, roughly 93% being singletons, with the ten largest covering approximately 0.31%. The sequenced sample was CD8+ T cells from PBMCs. All receptors derive from a human donor with multiple sclerosis.

The chain recombines TRBV28 with TRBJ2-5, with D perhaps TRBD1 or TRBD2 (5 bases each). The V end lost 5 bases, the J end lost 2 bases, and 18 bases lay between the germline ends. This CDR3 is built from 16 residues. Germline CDR1 reads MDHEN; CDR2 reads SYDVKM. The CDR3 protein is CASSLPRGRKQETQYF. The CDR3 DNA is TGTGCCAGCAGTCTCCCCCGGGGCCGTAAACAAGAGACCCAGTACTTC.

This rearrangement joins TRBV9 to TRBJ1-3; 7 nucleotides agree with TRBD1. V was clipped by 2 bases and J by 4 bases; unmatched bases: 6. CDR3 length equals 15 residues. Germline V gives CDR1 SGDLS, CDR2 YYNGEE. CDR3 sequence reads: CASSVTGRSGNTIYF. CDR3 bases: TGTGCCAGCAGCGTGACAGGGAGATCCGGAAACACCATATATTTT.

The count of this clonotype is one. The chain couples TRBV12-3 or TRBV12-4 to TRBJ1-2, with 7 nucleotides matching TRBD1. The CDR3 loop spans 16 amino acids. The V gene end was trimmed by 6 bases and the J gene end by 0 bases; junction bases not matched to a gene: 10. The CDR3 reads CASSPGPGQPNYGYTF. As DNA, the CDR3 is TGTGCCAGCAGCCCCGGTCCGGGACAGCCTAACTATGGCTACACCTTC.

V is TRBV19 and J is TRBJ1-6; TRBD1 might be the D (5 bases). The germline V gene encodes CDR1 LNHDA and CDR2 SQIVND (reference sequence). The V end was cut by 3 bases, the J end by 10 bases, with 7 bases between. CDR3 length equals 12 residues. In DNA, the CDR3 is TGTGCCAGTAGTATCGGGGGATCACCCCTCCACTTT. Amino acids: CASSIGGSPLHF.

The chain has TRBV11-1 and TRBJ2-1, with D tentatively TRBD1 (5 bases). CDR1 and CDR2 (germline): SGHAT, FQDESV (reference sequence). Trimming removed 5 bases from V and 0 bases from J, with 17 bases in between. This CDR3 contains 17 residues. The CDR3 DNA reads as TGTGCCAGCAGCCCCGACGCCTTCGACAGCTCCTACAATGAGCAGTTCTTC. It encodes CASSPDAFDSSYNEQFF. Full variable domain (missing parts from reference TRBV11-1 and TRBJ2-1): EAEVAQSPRYKITEKSQAVAFWCDPISGHATLYWYRQILGQGPELLVQFQDESVVDDSQLPKDRFSAERLKGVDSTLKIQPAELGDSAMYLCASSPDAFDSSYNEQFFGPGTRLTVL.

The J gene is TRBJ2-7, the V gene TRBV4-1, with D perhaps being TRBD1 or TRBD2 (6 bases each). In germline, CDR1 is MGHRA, CDR2 YSYEKL. V was shortened by 0 bases and J by 2 bases, with 14 bases between the two germline ends. The CDR3 runs 16 residues. The CDR3 region has the DNA TGCGCCAGCAGCCAAGATCATGGGGGGCCAGCCTACGAGCAGTACGTC. Translation: CASSQDHGGPAYEQYV.

The chain joins TRBV7-9 to TRBJ2-2, with D uncertain. The V gene's germline CDR1 is SEHNR and CDR2 FQNEAQ (reference sequence). The CDR3 has 10 amino acids. V dropped 5 bases and J dropped 6 bases, with 1 base sitting between them. The CDR3 spells CASSPGELFF. In nucleotides, the CDR3 is TGTGCCAGCAGCCCCGGGGAGCTGTTTTTT.

The rearrangement joins TRBV6-1 to TRBJ1-5, with D possibly TRBD1 on 5 matching bases. The ends were cut back, 2 bases at V and 1 base at J, with 9 bases in the middle. The germline V gene encodes CDR1 MNHNS and CDR2 SASEGT. This CDR3 comprises 15 residues. This chain's CDR3 is CASSEYEGSNQPQHF. In DNA, the CDR3 is TGTGCCAGCAGTGAATATGAGGGGAGCAATCAGCCCCAGCATTTT.

The chain employs TRBV7-9 and TRBJ1-4, with TRBD1 identical over 7 bases. The junction had 7 bases not matched to a gene; V was cut back by 4 bases and J by 8 bases. The CDR3 length is 14 residues. Germline lookup yields CDR1 SEHNR and CDR2 FQNEAQ (reference sequence). CDR3 amino acids: CASSSPGGGEKLFF. The CDR3 DNA reads TGTGCCAGCAGCTCCCCAGGGGGAGGAGAAAAACTGTTTTTT.

J is TRBJ1-1 and V is TRBV5-1; tentatively, D is TRBD1 (5 bases). The CDR3 spans 13 residues. Germline V gene data show CDR1 as SGHRS and CDR2 as YFSETQ. V was cut by 5 bases and J by 3 bases, with 11 bases left in between. In DNA form, the CDR3 reads TGCGCCAGCAGTCTCGACAGATACACTGAAGCTTTCTTT. Its translation is CASSLDRYTEAFF.

The chain uses TRBV7-9 and TRBJ1-6; D ambiguous. The germline V gene encodes CDR1 SEHNR and CDR2 FQNEAQ (reference sequence). V was cut by 0 bases and J by 4 bases, with 7 bases left in between. The CDR3 has 15 residues. The CDR3 DNA reads TGTGCCAGCAGCTTAGCGCAAGGGTATAATTCACCCCTCCACTTT. It codes for CASSLAQGYNSPLHF.